This TCR beta chain was sequenced for a study of T cells in Graves' hyperthyroidism and ophthalmopathy. CDR1 and CDR2 from the germline V gene are LGHNT and FRNRAP. CDR3 length: 16 amino acids. V gave up 5 bases and J gave up 8 bases; unmatched junction bases: 17. Authors of the study amplified TCR beta CDR3 regions from RNA transcripts. TCR CDR3 underwent first-round RT-PCR with the HTBI primer set. TCRdb re-called the multiplex PCR reads with MiXCR, one entry per CDR3 protein. Of over 700,000 distinct CDR3 sequences detected, about 19% appear once; the ten largest clones hold 15% to 20%. The source material was blood. The sequence was collected from a woman between 50 and 59 years old with Graves' hyperthyroidism that later progressed to Graves' ophthalmopathy. This sequence joins TRBV12-5 and TRBJ1-1, with 7 bases fitting TRBD1. The CDR3 here is CASGTSYRGWVGEAFF. In DNA, the CDR3 is TGTGCTAGTGGTACATCCTACAGGGGTTGGGTCGGGGAAGCTTTCTTT. The variable domain in full, completed from reference TRBV12-5 and TRBJ1-1, reads DARVTQTPRHKVTEMGQEVTMRCQPILGHNTVFWYRQTMMQGLELLAYFRNRAPLDDSGMPKDRFSAEMPDATLATLKIQPSEPRDSAVYFCASGTSYRGWVGEAFFGQGTRLTVV.